A single T cell receptor beta chain is shown here with its context. What it binds is unknown. One entry per CDR3 protein, called by TCRdb with MiXCR from the 5' RACE reads. The sample holds 250,000 or so distinct CDR3 sequences, about 24% seen once. The sample comes from a study of CD8 T cells in ankylosing spondylitis. Study-level findings and limits: Significantly higher representation of disease-linked clones was reported for matched ankylosing spondylitis synovial fluid. Clones linked to the disease showed a CD8+ phenotype. They occurred at relatively low frequencies in peripheral blood. Characteristic, it appeared, of ankylosing spondylitis blood was a TCR beta motif of seven or eight highly homologous variants.

CDR1 and CDR2 from the germline V gene are DFQATT and SNEGSKA (reference sequence). The CDR3 sequence is 17 residues long. Losses at the gene ends were 5 bases for V and 2 bases for J; bases not matched to a gene: 9. The chain couples TRBV20-1 to TRBJ2-1, with TRBD2 matching over 13 bases. Material for sequencing was blood, either unsorted or a sorted T cell fraction (not recorded which). This clonotype was sampled from a male donor with ankylosing spondylitis or in good health (not recorded which). The CDR3 protein is CSAAAGLAGPPYNEQFF. CDR3 nucleotide sequence: TGCAGTGCTGCAGCGGGACTAGCGGGGCCCCCCTACAATGAGCAGTTCTTC.